Each of the 3 T cell receptor beta chains below was sequenced from the same sample in a study of T-cell reconstitution after alpha-beta-depleted transplantation in children. Preparation of the TCRbeta library was carried out with unique molecular identifiers. TCRdb reprocessed the PCR reads via MiXCR and lists one record per CDR3 protein. The table includes some 840,000 distinct CDR3 sequences, under 20% detected once. The sequencing here drew on PBMCs, mostly from graft donor cells, taken 360 days after TCRalphabeta/CD19-depleted stem cell transplant. The receptors shown here come from a male patient aged 10 to 17 who had a stem cell transplant for acute lymphoblastic leukemia, so the T cells may come from the graft donor.

The chain employs TRBV25-1 and TRBJ2-4; D unresolved. The V gene's germline CDR1 is MGHDK and CDR2 SYGVNS. The CDR3 has 14 amino acids. Trimming pared 3 bases from V and 5 bases from J, leaving 11 bases between. The CDR3 nucleotides are TGTGCCAGCAGTGACCCGGGTCTAGAAAACATTCAGTACTTC. Translating it yields CASSDPGLENIQYF. Variable domain in full (rest from reference TRBV25-1 and TRBJ2-4): EADIYQTPRYLVIGTGKKITLECSQTMGHDKMYWYQQDPGMELHLIHYSYGVNSTEKGDLSSESTVSRIRTEHFPLTLESARPSHTSQYLCASSDPGLENIQYFGAGTRLSVL.

This clonotype was counted between two and nine times. The chain couples TRBV5-1 to TRBJ1-5; D may be TRBD1 (5 bases). Trimming took 5 bases from V and 0 from J, leaving 12 bases between them. In germline, CDR1 is SGHRS, CDR2 YFSETQ. The length of the CDR3 is 15 residues. The CDR3 DNA reads TGCGCCAGCAGTTGGGGGAACCATAGCAATCAGCCCCAGCATTTT. Amino acids: CASSWGNHSNQPQHF.

This clonotype was seen only a few times. V usage is TRBV7-9 and J usage is TRBJ1-5, with D maybe TRBD1 (5 bases). The CDR3 sequence is 14 residues long. The germline V gene encodes CDR1 SEHNR and CDR2 FQNEAQ (reference sequence). Trimming cost V 5 bases and J 3 bases, with 11 bases left between them. CDR3: CASSVQGFNQPQHF. The CDR3 coding sequence is TGTGCCAGCAGCGTTCAGGGTTTCAATCAGCCCCAGCATTTT.